This TCR beta chain was recorded in a study of T cell repertoires in cytomegalovirus infection. This CDR3 contains 13 residues. Trimming removed 3 bases from V and 4 bases from J, with 9 bases in between. Germline CDR1 and CDR2: MDHEN and SYDVKM. TCRdb re-called the reads through MiXCR, storing one row per CDR3 protein. Of about 270,000 distinct CDR3 sequences in the sample, 22% were seen once. This clonotype showed up many times. Its target is not known. The sequencing used cultured PBMCs, collected from culture after CMV antigen stimulation. The TCR was taken from a human donor in good health (CMV status not recorded). Some clones in this sample may be carry-over from other donors' samples. The rearrangement uses TRBV28 and TRBJ1-2; TRBD1 is a possible D gene (5 bases). The CDR3 here is CASSFQGAYGYTF. CDR3 in DNA: TGTGCCAGCAGTTTCCAGGGCGCCTATGGCTACACCTTC.